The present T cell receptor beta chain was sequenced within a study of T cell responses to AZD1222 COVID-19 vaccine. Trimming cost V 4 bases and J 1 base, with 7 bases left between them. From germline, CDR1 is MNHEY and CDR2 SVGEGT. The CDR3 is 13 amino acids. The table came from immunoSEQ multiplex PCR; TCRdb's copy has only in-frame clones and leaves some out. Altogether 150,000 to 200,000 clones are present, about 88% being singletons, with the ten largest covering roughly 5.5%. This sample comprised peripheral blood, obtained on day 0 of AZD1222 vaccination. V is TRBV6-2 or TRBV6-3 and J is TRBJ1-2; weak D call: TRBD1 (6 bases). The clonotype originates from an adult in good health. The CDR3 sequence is CASSSGDNYGYTF. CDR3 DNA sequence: TGTGCCAGCAGTTCAGGGGATAACTATGGCTACACCTTC.